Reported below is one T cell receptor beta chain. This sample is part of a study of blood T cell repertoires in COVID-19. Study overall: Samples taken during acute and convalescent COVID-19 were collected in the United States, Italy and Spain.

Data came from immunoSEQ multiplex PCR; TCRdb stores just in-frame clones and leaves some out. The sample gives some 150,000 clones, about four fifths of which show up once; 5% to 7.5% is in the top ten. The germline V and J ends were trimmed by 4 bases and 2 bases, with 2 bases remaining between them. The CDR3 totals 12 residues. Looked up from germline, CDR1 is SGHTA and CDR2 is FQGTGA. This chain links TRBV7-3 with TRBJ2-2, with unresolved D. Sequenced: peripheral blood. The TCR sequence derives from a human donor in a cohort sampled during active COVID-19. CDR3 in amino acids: CASSSNTGELFF. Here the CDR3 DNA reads TGTGCCAGCAGCTCTAACACCGGGGAGCTGTTTTTT. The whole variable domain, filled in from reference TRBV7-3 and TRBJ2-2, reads GAGVSQTPSNKVTEKGKYVELRCDPISGHTALYWYRQSLGQGPEFLIYFQGTGAADDSGLPNDRFFAVRPEGSVSTLKIQRTERGDSAVYLCASSSNTGELFFGEGSRLTVL.